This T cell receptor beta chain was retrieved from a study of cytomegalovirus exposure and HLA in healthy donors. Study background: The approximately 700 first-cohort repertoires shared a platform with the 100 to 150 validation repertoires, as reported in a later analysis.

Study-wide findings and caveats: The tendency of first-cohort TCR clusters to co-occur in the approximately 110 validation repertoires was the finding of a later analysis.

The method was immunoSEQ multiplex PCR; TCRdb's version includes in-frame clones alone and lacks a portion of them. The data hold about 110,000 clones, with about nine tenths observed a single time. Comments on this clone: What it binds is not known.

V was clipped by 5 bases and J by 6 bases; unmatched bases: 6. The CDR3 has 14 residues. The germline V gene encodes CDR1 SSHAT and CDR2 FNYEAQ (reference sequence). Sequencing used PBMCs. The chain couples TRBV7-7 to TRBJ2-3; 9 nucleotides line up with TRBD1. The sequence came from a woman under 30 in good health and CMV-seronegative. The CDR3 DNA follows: TGTGCCAGCAGCCCGGGACAGGGTGCTGATACGCAGTATTTT. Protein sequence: CASSPGQGADTQYF.